This is a list of T cell receptor beta chains from one sample in a study of graft-versus-host responses after intestinal transplantation. Clones were sequenced by immunoSEQ multiplex PCR, and TCRdb holds only the in-frame ones, with some missing. The sample holds approximately 39,000 clones, approximately 94% seen once. The antigens of these receptors remain unknown. The input for sequencing was unstimulated CD4+ T cells sorted from spleen or lymph node cells, taken before transplant. The receptors derive from a human donor who was the organ donor for an intestinal transplant. The CDR3 runs from the conserved cysteine through the conserved F or W. A D gene is named only where the DNA matches it firmly. Some rows mark clone size as missing; the rest say once, few, many or name a class of expanded clone.

j_call clone_size d_call v_call cdr3_aa cdr3_nt
TRBJ2-7 - TRBD2 TRBV6-5 CASSSSGGPYEQYF TGTGCCAGCAGTTCTAGCGGGGGGCCCTACGAGCAGTACTTC
TRBJ1-6 - - TRBV30 CAWTPLVQEYNSPLHF TGTGCCTGGACCCCACTAGTGCAGGAATATAATTCACCCCTCCACTTT
TRBJ2-5 - - TRBV5-1 CASSLDLQETQYF TGCGCCAGCAGCTTGGATTTACAAGAGACCCAGTACTTC
TRBJ1-6 once - TRBV30 CAWGGPLYNSPLHF TGTGCCTGGGGTGGACCTCTTTATAATTCACCCCTCCACTTT
TRBJ2-7 - - TRBV6-5 CASSRSRDPSYEQYF TGTGCCAGCAGCCGTAGCCGGGATCCATCCTACGAGCAGTACTTC
TRBJ2-5 - - TRBV10-3 CAISETALETQYF TGTGCCATCAGTGAAACAGCCCTAGAGACCCAGTACTTC
TRBJ1-2 - TRBD1 TRBV30 CAWRPLDRNYGYTF TGTGCCTGGAGACCCCTGGACAGGAACTATGGCTACACCTTC
TRBJ2-5 - TRBD2 TRBV25-1 CASALAGQETQYF TGTGCCAGCGCACTAGCGGGCCAAGAGACCCAGTACTTC
TRBJ2-3 - - TRBV21-1 CASSKEAGRYADTQYF TGTGCCAGCAGCAAAGAGGCGGGGAGGTACGCAGATACGCAGTATTTT
TRBJ1-4 - - TRBV5-1 CASSRGGSPFATNEKLFF TGCGCCAGCAGCCGCGGGGGCAGCCCCTTTGCAACTAATGAAAAACTGTTTTTT
TRBJ1-5 - - TRBV23-1 CASSRAGAYYQPQHF TGCGCCAGCAGTCGGGCAGGGGCGTACTATCAGCCCCAGCATTTT
TRBJ2-7 - TRBD2 TRBV6-5 CAGSPSGGTYEQYF TGTGCCGGTTCTCCAAGCGGGGGTACCTACGAGCAGTACTTC
TRBJ1-1 - - TRBV21-1 CASSNEADAGVAFF TGTGCCAGCAGCAACGAAGCGGATGCGGGGGTAGCTTTCTTT
TRBJ2-1 - - TRBV28 CASSLYRSLRNEQFF TGTGCCAGCAGTTTATACCGGAGTCTGCGCAATGAGCAGTTCTTC
TRBJ2-4 - - TRBV30 CAWSPLRGLAKNIQYF TGTGCCTGGAGTCCATTGCGCGGCTTAGCCAAAAACATTCAGTACTTC
TRBJ1-3 - - TRBV11-3 CASSADRTSGNTIYF TGTGCCAGCAGCGCAGACAGGACCTCTGGAAACACCATATATTTT
TRBJ1-2 - - TRBV19 CASSMRGGPYGYTF TGTGCCAGTAGTATGAGGGGGGGCCCCTATGGCTACACCTTC
TRBJ2-4 - - TRBV6-5 CASSSGTSIQYF TGTGCCAGCAGTTCAGGGACGAGCATTCAGTACTTC
TRBJ2-7 - TRBD2 TRBV5-1 CASSLLAGGYEQYF TGCGCCAGCAGCTTGCTAGCGGGGGGGTACGAGCAGTACTTC
TRBJ1-5 - - TRBV5-1 CASSLTGYSNQPQHF TGCGCCAGCAGCTTGACAGGTTATAGCAATCAGCCCCAGCATTTT
TRBJ2-7 - - TRBV11-3 CASSLELASYEQYF TGTGCCAGCAGCTTAGAACTAGCATCCTACGAGCAGTACTTC
TRBJ2-5 - - TRBV7-2 CASSLGGAQYF TGTGCCAGCAGCTTAGGGGGGGCCCAGTACTTC
TRBJ2-3 - TRBD2 TRBV6-6 CASTPWGGWTDTQYF TGTGCCAGCACCCCGTGGGGGGGGTGGACAGATACGCAGTATTTT
TRBJ1-2 once - TRBV30 CAWSVYKQGYGYTF TGTGCCTGGAGTGTTTATAAACAGGGATATGGCTACACCTTC
TRBJ2-3 - - TRBV5-4 CASSLSQGTDTQYF TGTGCCAGCAGCTTGTCCCAGGGAACAGATACGCAGTATTTT
TRBJ2-1 - TRBD2 TRBV2 CASSGGTSSYNEQFF TGTGCCAGCAGTGGAGGGACTAGCTCCTACAATGAGCAGTTCTTC
TRBJ2-1 - TRBD2 TRBV30 CAWSKIAGGPNEQFF TGTGCCTGGAGTAAAATAGCGGGGGGGCCCAATGAGCAGTTCTTC
TRBJ2-1 - TRBD2 TRBV9 CASSAGLAGAFEQFF TGTGCCAGCAGCGCGGGACTAGCGGGGGCGTTTGAGCAGTTCTTC
TRBJ2-3 - TRBD1 TRBV7-9 CASSLGQSDTQYF TGTGCCAGCAGCTTGGGACAGTCAGATACGCAGTATTTT
TRBJ1-1 once - TRBV11-2 CASSLAGRQHTEAFF TGTGCCAGCAGCTTAGCGGGTCGACAGCACACTGAAGCTTTCTTT
TRBJ2-4 once - TRBV5-4 CASSSRDGKNIQYF TGTGCCAGCAGCTCCCGGGACGGGAAAAACATTCAGTACTTC
TRBJ2-3 - - TRBV5-6 CASSTRGTDTQYF TGTGCCAGCAGCACCAGGGGTACAGATACGCAGTATTTT
TRBJ2-7 - - TRBV27 CASSLSFGDTQVPYEQYF TGTGCCAGCAGTTTATCGTTCGGGGACACCCAAGTCCCCTACGAGCAGTACTTC
TRBJ1-1 - TRBD1 TRBV4-1 CASSQRAGTGVEDTEAFF TGCGCCAGCAGCCAGAGAGCCGGGACAGGGGTCGAGGACACTGAAGCTTTCTTT